This T cell receptor beta chain was sequenced during a study of Graves' ophthalmopathy and Graves' hyperthyroidism. The CDR3 is 16 amino acids. V was clipped by 4 bases and J by 4 bases; unmatched bases: 5. Germline V CDR1 and CDR2: SGHVS, FNYEAQ. Of note for this clonotype: What it recognizes is unknown.

The study enrolled ophthalmopathy donors with moderate-to-severe activity, CAS ≥3, NOSPECS ≥4 and duration under 3 months. General study findings and limits: Distinction of ophthalmopathy from stable hyperthyroidism by a 13-signature model reached 85% to 90% sensitivity and about 80% specificity. Blood also held most thyroid clonotypes expanded above 0.001 frequency.

The study amplified TCR beta CDR3 regions using RNA transcripts. Investigators did first-round RT-PCR with HTBI primers, then second-round multiplex PCR. TCRdb itself ran the multiplex PCR reads through MiXCR, one entry per CDR3 protein. The profile shows tens of thousands of distinct CDR3 sequences, less than 65% of them singletons. The chain employs TRBV7-6 and TRBJ2-1; TRBD2 agrees at 12 bases. This TCR derives from an adult woman with Graves' ophthalmopathy. Sequencing was performed on peripheral blood. CDR3 in amino acids: CASSSGLAGPYNEQFF. CDR3 DNA: TGTGCCAGCAGCTCCGGACTAGCGGGACCATACAATGAGCAGTTCTTC.